Below, 29 T cell receptor beta chains from the same sample are listed, as sequenced in a study of blood T cell repertoires in COVID-19. Sequencing was performed with immunoSEQ multiplex PCR; in TCRdb, only in-frame clones are kept and a portion is missing. The sample contains about 320,000 clones, approximately 89% of which appear only once. The source material was peripheral blood. Every receptor here comes from a woman younger than 45 with COVID-19, enrolled during active disease.

This clone was seen only once. The CDR3 nucleotides are TGTGCCAGCAGTCCTGATAGCTACGAGCAGTACGTC. Translated, it gives CASSPDSYEQYV. The chain links TRBV28 to TRBJ2-7; D unresolved. The CDR3 runs to 12 residues. Deletions cut 5 bases from V and 3 bases from J, with 8 bases between. Germline V gene data show CDR1 as MDHEN and CDR2 as SYDVKM.

This chain joins TRBV27 and TRBJ1-5; D unclear. V lost 0 bases to trimming and J lost 6 bases, with 9 bases between them. The germline V gene has CDR1 MNHEY and CDR2 SMNVEV (reference sequence). This CDR3 region has 14 residues. CDR3 residues: CASSLSEAVQPQHF. CDR3 nucleotide sequence: TGTGCCAGCAGTTTATCGGAGGCTGTTCAGCCCCAGCATTTT.

The V call is TRBV6-6, the J call TRBJ2-5; 14 bases align to TRBD2. The germline CDR1 and CDR2 sequences are MNHNY and SVGAGI (reference sequence). J was trimmed by 3 bases and V by 4 bases; bases with no gene match: 1. CDR3 length: 15 residues. The CDR3 DNA sequence: TGTGCCAGCAGTTCGGGACTAGCGGGGGAAGAGACCCAGTACTTC. Residues: CASSSGLAGEETQYF.

V usage is TRBV6-5 and J usage is TRBJ1-1, with no clear D. This CDR3 has 13 residues. Trimming removed 7 bases at V and 1 base at J, with 10 bases between. CDR1 and CDR2 from the germline V gene are MNHEY and SVGAGI. The CDR3 is CASTRGTNTEAFF. CDR3 DNA: TGTGCCAGCACTCGAGGTACGAACACTGAAGCTTTCTTT.

The chain couples TRBV7-6 to TRBJ1-2; D gene ambiguous. The CDR3 runs to 16 residues. Trimming took off 4 bases at V and 4 bases at J, with 19 bases between the two ends. Germline lookup yields CDR1 SGHVS and CDR2 FNYEAQ. The CDR3 DNA follows: TGTGCCAGCAGCTCGTACGGGGAAGTAGGCGGCTATGGCTACACCTTC. Residues: CASSSYGEVGGYGYTF.

This chain links TRBV14 with TRBJ2-7, with 7 bases lining up with TRBD1. Losses at the gene ends were 2 bases for V and 5 bases for J; bases not matched to a gene: 3. The germline V gene encodes CDR1 SGHDN and CDR2 FVKESK. The CDR3 totals 13 residues. The DNA of the CDR3 is TGTGCCAGCAGCCAAACAGGGGTCCACGAGCAGTACTTC. Translation gives CASSQTGVHEQYF.

The chain uses TRBV15 and TRBJ2-5; TRBD2 might be the D (7 bases). Germline assignment: CDR1 LNHNV and CDR2 YYDKDF (reference sequence). This CDR3 is built from 14 residues. The V gene lost 8 bases and the J gene lost 1 base, with 14 bases spanning the gap. CDR3 loop: CATSGGRAQETQYF. The CDR3 DNA is TGTGCCACCTCGGGGGGCAGAGCCCAAGAGACCCAGTACTTC.

V and J are TRBV7-2 and TRBJ2-7; D is perhaps TRBD2 (6 bases). The V end was cut by 7 bases, the J end by 3 bases, with 10 bases between. The germline CDR1 and CDR2 sequences are SGHTA and FQGNSA. The CDR3 spans 12 residues. This CDR3 is CASTGDVYEQYF. The DNA for the CDR3 is TGTGCCAGCACGGGGGATGTCTACGAGCAGTACTTC.

The chain is built from TRBV21-1 and TRBJ2-6; the table's D call TRBD2 went unverified against the DNA. TRBV21-1 has pseudogene status. The CDR3 length is 17 residues. CDR3 loop: CASSNRDSPPGANVLTF. As DNA, the CDR3 is TGTGCCAGCAGCAACCGGGACTCCCCCCCTGGGGCCAACGTCCTGACTTTC.

The chain carries TRBV6-2 or TRBV6-3 and TRBJ1-5; 7 positions agree with TRBD1. CDR1 and CDR2 from the germline V gene are MNHEY and SVGEGT. V lost 0 bases to trimming and J lost 4 bases; unmatched junction nucleotides: 9. The CDR3 is 17 residues long. The DNA for the CDR3 is TGTGCCAGCAGTTACTCAGGGACAGAAATGACGAATCAGCCCCAGCATTTT. Residues: CASSYSGTEMTNQPQHF.

The chain uses TRBV6-5 and TRBJ1-2; 8 positions agree with TRBD1. This CDR3 spans 14 amino acids. After removal of 6 bases from V and 7 bases from J, the junction contained 10 bases not matched to a gene. Germline V gene sequence: CDR1 MNHEY, CDR2 SVGAGI. The DNA for the CDR3 is TGTGCCAGCAGAACCTTCCAGGGGGCGACTGGCTACACCTTC. Translated, it gives CASRTFQGATGYTF.

The rearrangement uses TRBV6-5 and TRBJ1-3; D perhaps matches TRBD1 (5 bases). V was clipped by 7 bases and J by 2 bases, with 12 bases between them. Germline-derived CDR1 and CDR2 are MNHEY and SVGAGI. The CDR3 covers 14 residues. The CDR3 DNA follows: TGTGCCAGCAAATCAGGGTCAACTGGAAACACCATATATTTT. It is translated as CASKSGSTGNTIYF.

The chain employs TRBV3-1 (or the pseudogene TRBV3-2) and TRBJ1-1, with D perhaps matching TRBD1 (5 bases). The CDR3 runs 15 residues. V was pared by 4 bases and J by 5 bases, with 17 bases between. Germline V gene sequence: CDR1 LGHDT, CDR2 YNNKEL (reference sequence). CDR3 residues: CASSRLGTGGTEAFF. The CDR3 DNA sequence: TGTGCCAGCAGCCGCCTCGGGACCGGAGGGACTGAAGCTTTCTTT.

V and J are TRBV10-2 and TRBJ2-2, with D perhaps matching TRBD1 (6 bases). Deletions cut 0 bases from V and 3 bases from J, with 11 bases between. Germline V lookup: CDR1 WSHSY, CDR2 SAAADI. The CDR3 runs to 16 residues. The CDR3 bases are TGCGCCAGCAGTGAGTCGGGCAGGGGTGACACCGGGGAGCTGTTTTTT. As protein: CASSESGRGDTGELFF.

This sequence joins TRBV7-9 and TRBJ2-1; possibly TRBD2 for D (5 bases). V was cut by 4 bases and J by 1 base, with 17 bases left in between. Germline CDR1 SEHNR, CDR2 FQNEAQ (reference sequence). The CDR3 is 17 residues long. The CDR3 sequence: CASSSLSRGGSYNEQFF. The CDR3 DNA is TGTGCCAGCAGCTCCCTTAGTCGGGGTGGATCCTACAATGAGCAGTTCTTC. Combining the CDR3 with reference TRBV7-9 and TRBJ2-1 gives the whole variable domain DTGVSQNPRHKITKRGQNVTFRCDPISEHNRLYWYRQTLGQGPEFLTYFQNEAQLEKSRLLSDRFSAERPKGSFSTLEIQRTEQGDSAMYLCASSSLSRGGSYNEQFFGPGTRLTVL.

The chain uses TRBV5-5 and TRBJ2-5; 15 bases are a match to TRBD2. Germline V lookup: CDR1 SGHKS, CDR2 YYEKEE (reference sequence). This CDR3 spans 17 amino acids. J gave up 2 bases and V 4 bases, and 6 bases lay outside the gene matches. The CDR3 coding sequence is TGTGCCAGCAGCCGGGGACTAGCGGGGGGTACGCAAGAGACCCAGTACTTC. This codes for CASSRGLAGGTQETQYF.

The rearrangement links TRBV19 to TRBJ1-5; 7 bases line up with TRBD1. This CDR3 spans 14 amino acids. Germline-derived CDR1 and CDR2 are LNHDA and SQIVND (reference sequence). The V segment lost 7 bases and the J segment 8 bases; nucleotides outside the gene matches: 11. CDR3 sequence: CASTRDSAFEPQHF. CDR3 nucleotides: TGTGCCAGTACCCGGGACAGCGCTTTTGAGCCCCAGCATTTT.

This chain joins TRBV11-2 and TRBJ1-2, with 7 bases fitting TRBD1. This CDR3 has 14 residues. V was clipped by 5 bases and J by 8 bases; unmatched bases: 11. Looked up from germline, CDR1 is SGHAT and CDR2 is FQNNGV. As DNA, the CDR3 is TGTGCCAGCAGCCCGGCTGGGTCGACAGGGGGCTACACCTTC. This sequence encodes CASSPAGSTGGYTF.

The chain employs TRBV7-2 and TRBJ1-2, with 7 bases fitting TRBD1. Germline assignment: CDR1 SGHTA and CDR2 FQGNSA. This CDR3 has 13 residues. The trim removed 4 bases at V and 6 bases at J, leaving 5 bases unmatched. CDR3 sequence: CASSSDRVDGYTF. DNA of the CDR3: TGTGCCAGCAGCTCCGACAGGGTGGATGGCTACACCTTC.

Here the CDR3 DNA reads TGTGCCAGCTCACCAAGTACGGGAGGTGGGAGTAACTATGGCTACACCTTC. This gives the protein CASSPSTGGGSNYGYTF. J is TRBJ1-2 and V is TRBV18; D is unclear. In germline, CDR1 is KGHSH, CDR2 LQKENI. V dropped 2 bases and J dropped 1 base, with 17 bases sitting between them. This CDR3 has 17 residues.

The J gene is TRBJ1-2, the V gene TRBV5-5; 12 bases line up with TRBD1. Trimming cost V 4 bases and J 1 base; bases outside gene matches: 8. The CDR3 loop spans 17 amino acids. Germline-derived CDR1 and CDR2 are SGHKS and YYEKEE (reference sequence). The CDR3 nucleotides are TGTGCCAGCAGCGCGGGGACAGGGGGCGCCGGTAACTATGGCTACACCTTC. This codes for CASSAGTGGAGNYGYTF.

The chain links TRBV18 to TRBJ1-1; D not certain. Trimming took off 2 bases at V and 7 bases at J, with 11 bases between the two ends. Germline loops: CDR1 KGHSH, CDR2 LQKENI. The CDR3 runs to 13 residues. The CDR3 DNA reads TGTGCCAGCTCACCAAGCCAGGATAGTGAAGCTTTCTTT. Its protein product is CASSPSQDSEAFF.

J is TRBJ1-6 and V is TRBV27; D is undetermined. Germline CDR1 is MNHEY and CDR2 is SMNVEV (reference sequence). CDR3 length: 13 residues. V gave up 2 bases and J gave up 6 bases, with 5 bases separating them. CDR3: CASSLTVNSPLHF. The CDR3 nucleotides are TGTGCCAGCAGTTTAACAGTTAATTCACCCCTCCACTTT.

The chain recombines TRBV19 with TRBJ1-2; 8 bases line up with TRBD1. V lost 3 bases to trimming and J lost 6 bases; unmatched junction nucleotides: 3. CDR3 length: 13 residues. Germline V gives CDR1 LNHDA, CDR2 SQIVND (reference sequence). CDR3 in DNA: TGTGCCAGTAGTATTTCAGGGGGCGATGGCTACACCTTC. Amino acid sequence: CASSISGGDGYTF.

The chain joins TRBV5-1 to TRBJ2-1; D perhaps matches TRBD2 (5 bases). The CDR3 spans 15 residues. V lost 1 base and J 6 bases, leaving 14 bases between the germline ends. CDR1 SGHRS and CDR2 YFSETQ come from the germline V gene. The CDR3: CASSLTPTSRNEQFF. CDR3 sequence (DNA): TGCGCCAGCAGCTTGACCCCTACTAGTCGCAATGAGCAGTTCTTC.

The chain recombines TRBV4-2 with TRBJ2-5; 9 bases are shared with TRBD2. V lost 4 bases to trimming and J lost 5 bases; unmatched junction nucleotides: 8. The germline gives CDR1 LGHNA, CDR2 YNFKEQ. CDR3 length: 15 amino acids. DNA for the CDR3: TGTGCCAGCAGCCGGACCCCCGGGACTAGCGAGACCCAGTACTTC. Protein sequence: CASSRTPGTSETQYF.

The gene calls are TRBV18 and TRBJ2-3; 7 nucleotides agree with TRBD1. The CDR3 runs 15 residues. Germline V CDR1 and CDR2: KGHSH, LQKENI. Unmatched junction bases numbered 4, after V lost 4 bases and J lost 0 bases. The CDR3 coding sequence is TGTGCCAGCTCACGCCGGGACAGTAGCACAGATACGCAGTATTTT. Its translation: CASSRRDSSTDTQYF.

The DNA for the CDR3 is TGTGCCAGCAGCATCGCAGGGGACTATGGCTACACCTTC. Protein product: CASSIAGDYGYTF. The rearrangement links TRBV5-6 to TRBJ1-2; a possible D gene is TRBD1 (6 bases). V was clipped by 4 bases and J by 3 bases, with 10 bases between them. This CDR3 contains 13 residues. The germline V gene has CDR1 SGHDT and CDR2 YYEEEE.

The chain has TRBV5-1 and TRBJ2-1; D may be TRBD1 (6 bases). Germline lookup yields CDR1 SGHRS and CDR2 YFSETQ. The CDR3 extends over 15 amino acids. Trimming removed 4 bases at V and 2 bases at J, with 13 bases between. The CDR3 spells CASSVTGQTYNEQFF. Written as DNA, the CDR3 is TGCGCCAGCAGCGTGACAGGCCAGACCTACAATGAGCAGTTCTTC.